This TCR beta chain was captured in a study of cytomegalovirus exposure and HLA in healthy donors (dated by TCRdb to the late 2010s). About the full investigation: An earlier analysis of approximately 600 of the donors reported 250 to 300 Gb of sequence data and some 100 million unique TCR beta sequences from about 180 million T cells. Approximately 300 gigabases of sequencing data and tens of millions of unique TCR sequences made up an early release that covered under 750 HLA-typed donors. Of the 350 to 450 genotyped donors, around 81% fell in the genetic ancestry cluster associated with self-reported Caucasian donors. The study aimed to test whether signatures of past pathogen exposure could be identified by cataloging public T cell receptors. The study profiled the T cell repertoires of some 610 subjects by immunosequencing and related them to cytomegalovirus serostatus. In addition to the first cohort of 650 to 800 subjects, a separate validation cohort of approximately 130 different subjects was used. High-throughput TCR immunosequencing, statistical association of individual TCRs with disease status, and machine learning were combined to predict cytomegalovirus infection status. A later analysis re-examined previously published TCR beta repertoires from 610 or so donors and added high-resolution HLA genotyping to investigate patterns of TCR occurrence. In the later analysis, no new phenotypic data were used to find candidate immune exposures; instead, reliance was placed on TCR beta sequences and their occurrence across donors. An earlier analysis of approximately 630 of the donors applied high-throughput TCR beta sequencing to assess whether each TCR beta V gene segment acted as functional or pseudogenic. Donor age, sex, ethnicity and CMV serostatus were collected together with the repertoire data. A later genetic analysis used genome-wide SNP genotypes for about 60% of the roughly 700 donors, treating that subset as a discovery cohort. All discovery cohort repertoires had been generated on a single sequencing platform. HLA typing covered class I and class II loci at four-digit resolution. The number of donors typed differed by locus, with about 629-630 for A, B, C, DRB1 and DQB1, around 500 for DQA1, some 570 for DPA1, and 472 for DPB1. Four or five DR-DQ haplotypes were treated as single units for association and clustering because of strong linkage in the cohort. Across some 400 genotyped donors of the cohort, an average of roughly 250,000 unique TCR beta nucleotide sequences per donor were sequenced, and approximately 19% of those sequences were non-productive.

Broader findings and caveats from the paper: V-gene and J-gene trimming of TCR beta chains was associated with a missense DCLRE1C variant in a later genetic analysis, and the association was replicated in an independent cohort. In a later analysis, TCR association rates were found to vary across HLA loci, with the most associated TCRs seen for DRB1 alleles and the fewest for HLA-C alleles. Specific HLA alleles were associated with over 15,000 TCR beta sequences at a false discovery rate of 0.05 in a later analysis. A further reported finding was that TCR beta sequences accurately predicted the HLA-A and HLA-B alleles for most subjects in the first cohort. The study listed 150 to 200 TCR beta chains as associated with cytomegalovirus. Linkage disequilibrium might explain the correlated functional status among segregating V segments, but an unknown experimental factor could not be ruled out. According to a later analysis, most CMV-associated TCR beta chains appeared to be HLA-restricted, and the HLA associations seemed to be driven largely by CMV exposure. Most TCR sequences were observed very rarely across donors, whereas some public TCRs were present in many individuals. According to a later genetic analysis, donors in an Asian-associated ancestry cluster had fewer N-insertions in productive TCRs than the approximately 650-donor mean. An earlier analysis of approximately 590 of the donors showed that most TCR beta V segments appeared in productive rearrangements either about 90% or about 30% of the time, which broadly matched IMGT annotations. When HLA alleles, especially DR and DQ, strongly co-occurred, TCR associations were difficult to assign to individual alleles. In a later analysis, HLA-associated TCR beta chains showed more clonal expansion and lower generation probabilities than non-associated chains that were equally common. Three of the identified cytomegalovirus-associated TCR beta chains were confirmed in vitro to be specific for cytomegalovirus antigens. A later analysis reported that several top co-occurrence clusters appeared linked to parvovirus B19, influenza, CMV and Epstein-Barr virus. Because counts were too low, roughly 18 rarely observed V segments, including chromosome 9 orphons, were left out of the earlier analysis of 587 of the donors. Cytomegalovirus status was reported to be diagnosed by the classifier with high specificity and sensitivity in both the original and validation cohorts. Because some donors lacked HLA typing at each locus, the association tests relied only on the typed subset. The presence/absence analyses assumed that sequencing depth was roughly uniform across donors, and that assumption may not be true. In this cohort, only TCR beta chains were sequenced, and detectable features were limited by the absence of alpha or paired-chain data. CMV serostatus was the only immune exposure information available for the cohort. The sequencing pipeline was judged likely to have produced a cluster of highly shared sequence variants as a technical artifact. The authors suggested that the approach could potentially be generalized to other disease states and immunological phenotypes.

The cohort comprised fewer than 700 healthy bone marrow donors. At the time of sampling, all cohort members were nominally healthy, though unrecorded immune exposures were likely present. The donor was CMV seronegative and belonged to the group of 350 to 400 seronegative cohort members. Each donor provided a peripheral blood sample, and peripheral blood mononuclear cells were used for TCR beta sequencing. Genomic DNA was extracted from the blood cell samples with the Qiagen DNeasy Blood Extraction Kit. Library preparation was by the immunoSEQ multiplex PCR assay. For the multiplex PCR, a mixture combining 60 forward primers for TCR Vbeta segments and 13 reverse primers for TCR Jbeta segments was used. A multiplex PCR assay on genomic DNA amplified the CDR3 region of rearranged TCR beta genes. Amplified TCR beta libraries were sequenced as 87-base-pair reads on the Illumina HiSeq System. From the authors' description of their analysis: A later analysis counted about 82 million unique TCR beta chains across the 666 repertoires, and about 10 million of these chains were shared by at least two donors. A nearest-neighbor algorithm error-corrected the raw reads and collapsed the reads into unique sequences, merging closely related sequences to remove PCR and sequencing errors. Alignment of CDR3 sequences to IMGT reference sequences was used to assign V, D and J gene segments. Each retained sequence needed at least a six-nucleotide match to both a V gene segment and a J gene segment. Rearrangements were called productive when the CDR3 lacked stop codons and stayed in frame with V and J; all others were non-productive. CDR3 was defined by IMGT convention, running from the second conserved V-encoded cysteine to the conserved J-encoded phenylalanine. In an earlier analysis of roughly 580 of the donors, sequences lacking an unambiguous match to a single V gene segment were excluded. An earlier analysis of fewer than 750 of the donors called V segments functional above 56.7% productive rearrangements and segregating when the between-donor standard deviation exceeded 5%. A statistical classification framework was built for diagnosing cytomegalovirus status from the catalog of TCR beta chain sequences. A later analysis assigned V and J genes by comparing TCR nucleotide sequences with IMGT/GENE-DB human TR gene sequences. Using the TCRdist pipeline, a later analysis assigned CDR3 sequences along with most-parsimonious VDJ recombination scenarios. In a later analysis, each TCR beta chain was defined by its CDR3 amino acid sequence together with its V-gene family, and reads without a unique V-gene family were excluded. To address suspected cross-contamination and a sequencing artifact, a later analysis removed approximately 590 highly shared, low-generation-probability nucleotide sequences. In a later analysis, a clonal expansion index was calculated for each public chain from normalized within-repertoire ranks of inferred template counts. In a later analysis, generation probabilities were computed with a VDJ recombination model fitted to out-of-frame rearrangements, and the resulting probabilities were checked against IGoR. In a later analysis, TCR-TCR, TCR-HLA and TCR-CMV co-occurrence was scored with hypergeometric tests, and a repertoire-size bias correction was applied to TCR pairs. A later analysis estimated false discovery rates by permuting HLA or CMV assignments 20 times. A later analysis grouped co-occurring TCRs with DBSCAN, adding TCRdist sequence similarity when clustering within HLA-allele-positive subsets. Co-occurrence clustering excluded repertoires with fewer than 30,000 or more than 120,000 public chains, plus five with anomalous nucleotide sharing. What TCRdb holds here is the immuneACCESS table cut down to in-frame rearrangements. Part of the clones is not present; checked against another copy, under half of the missing clones reflect an unresolved V gene, and the others are unexplained. V, J and clone size derive from that table, while D and trimming were established from the DNA sequence. The sample records about 170,000 clones, about 65% of which are singletons. The top ten constitute approximately 1.4% of the sample.

This clone appeared a few times. Its antigen has not been determined. Base qualities are not recorded, but no much larger clone differs from it by a single base. The source is a girl between 5 and 17 years old in good health and CMV-seronegative. The sequencing input was PBMCs.

The CDR3 amino acid sequence is: CAWRGQLRGNTIYF. The DNA is as follows: TGTGCCTGGAGGGGACAGCTGAGAGGAAACACCATATATTTT. Recombination linked TRBV30 to TRBJ1-3, with 7 bases in between that match TRBD1. Via the germline V gene (reference sequence), CDR1 is GTSNPN and CDR2 SVGIG. Reading from cysteine to phenylalanine, the CDR3 counts 14 amino acids. Only CDR3 DNA is held: 42 bases, read in frame from base 1. V is trimmed back by 3 bases and J by 4 bases, and the junction contains 6 bases that no gene match accounts for.